This T cell receptor (beta chain) comes out of a study of blood T cell repertoires in COVID-19 (dated by TCRdb to about 2020). Study-level background: Samples from collaborators originated in the United States, Italy and Spain and spanned both the acute and convalescent phases of COVID-19. Deeply sampled blood TCRbeta repertoires from subjects exposed to, actively infected with, or recovered from COVID-19 were included in the dataset. Sample metadata almost always included a de-identified subject ID, COVID-19 status, age in years and sex. The repertoires were made available in a free public database intended to serve as a resource for research on the immune response to SARS-CoV-2. Samples came from the ongoing ImmuneRACE study (first 160 participants) plus 1,254 subjects from 6 global collaborators. Where available, HLA class I and class II types were obtained from metadata supplied by the sample provider rather than from assay-based typing. The prospective study material was composed of cDNA or gDNA derived from T cells, B-cell-depleted T cells, or PBMCs. Here is what the overall study found, with its caveats: How much clinical and demographic metadata was included differed by source and by participant, and the metadata was provided uncurated.

Collaborating institutions collected whole blood in K2EDTA tubes following their own protocols. For TCRbeta analysis, collaborators shipped samples in one of three forms: frozen whole blood, isolated PBMCs, or DNA extracted from either of those sample types. CDR1 and CDR2 (MNHEY, SVGAGI) derive from the germline V gene. The CDR3 sequence holds 15 residues, the cysteine and phenylalanine included. Only CDR3 DNA is held: 45 bases, read in frame from base 1. V is reduced by 5 bases and J by 4 bases, leaving a spacing of 15 bases between them. TCRbeta CDR3 regions were amplified from genomic DNA using the immunoSEQ Assay, a bias-controlled multiplex PCR. As for the original processing: Nucleated cell counts per sample were estimated from amplification of reference gene primers within the assay. To quantify the absolute abundance of each unique TCRbeta CDR3 rearrangement, sequence reads were collapsed and filtered. Productive Simpson clonality was computed per sample as the square root of Simpson's diversity index over productive rearrangements. Drawn from immuneACCESS, this table holds only the in-frame rearrangements with V and J called that TCRdb kept. Clones are partly lost; checked studies trace under half to an unresolved V gene and leave the rest unexplained. V, J and clone size were drawn from that table, and D and trimming were deduced from the DNA. Counted in this sample were more than 150,000 clones; approximately 79% of them appeared once. The top ten clones comprise 15% to 20% of the sample.

This clone has just a few counts. The specificity of this receptor is unknown. Base qualities are not at hand, and no much larger clone is one base apart. The clonotype was recovered from a man between 60 and 75 years old with active or convalescent COVID-19. Sequences were obtained from peripheral blood. The rearranged chain carries TRBV6-5 and TRBJ2-1; TRBD2 is a possible D gene, resting on 6 matching bases. The DNA sequence is as follows: TGTGCCAGCAGTCGTATTCTAGCGTGGTACAATGAGCAGTTCTTC. It translates as CASSRILAWYNEQFF.